This entry concerns a single T cell receptor (beta chain). Time point here: blood 4 weeks post-SBRT, at nephrectomy. Treatment of the sample: 15 Gy SBRT to primary tumor, nephrectomy 4 weeks later. Nephrectomy followed 15 Gy stereotactic body radiation by 4 weeks. After SBRT, blood was collected at 2 and 4 weeks, plus baseline. This record comes from a study of radiation and T cells in renal cell carcinoma. With V trimmed by 1 base and J by 3 bases, 11 bases remained unmatched. CDR1 is SGHRS, CDR2 YFSETQ, per germline. This CDR3 spans 17 amino acids. The table came from immunoSEQ multiplex PCR; TCRdb's copy has only in-frame clones and leaves some out. The table includes about 83,000 clones, approximately 87% detected once.

The material was blood, obtained from a patient whose treatment included radiotherapy and nephrectomy. The rearrangement uses TRBV5-1 and TRBJ1-2; the match to TRBD1 covers 8 bases. The TCR comes from a woman aged 60-75 years with renal cell carcinoma. The CDR3, as DNA: TGCGCCAGCAGCTTGAGCCCCAGCTTGGACAGGGACTATGGCTACACCTTC. Translation: CASSLSPSLDRDYGYTF.